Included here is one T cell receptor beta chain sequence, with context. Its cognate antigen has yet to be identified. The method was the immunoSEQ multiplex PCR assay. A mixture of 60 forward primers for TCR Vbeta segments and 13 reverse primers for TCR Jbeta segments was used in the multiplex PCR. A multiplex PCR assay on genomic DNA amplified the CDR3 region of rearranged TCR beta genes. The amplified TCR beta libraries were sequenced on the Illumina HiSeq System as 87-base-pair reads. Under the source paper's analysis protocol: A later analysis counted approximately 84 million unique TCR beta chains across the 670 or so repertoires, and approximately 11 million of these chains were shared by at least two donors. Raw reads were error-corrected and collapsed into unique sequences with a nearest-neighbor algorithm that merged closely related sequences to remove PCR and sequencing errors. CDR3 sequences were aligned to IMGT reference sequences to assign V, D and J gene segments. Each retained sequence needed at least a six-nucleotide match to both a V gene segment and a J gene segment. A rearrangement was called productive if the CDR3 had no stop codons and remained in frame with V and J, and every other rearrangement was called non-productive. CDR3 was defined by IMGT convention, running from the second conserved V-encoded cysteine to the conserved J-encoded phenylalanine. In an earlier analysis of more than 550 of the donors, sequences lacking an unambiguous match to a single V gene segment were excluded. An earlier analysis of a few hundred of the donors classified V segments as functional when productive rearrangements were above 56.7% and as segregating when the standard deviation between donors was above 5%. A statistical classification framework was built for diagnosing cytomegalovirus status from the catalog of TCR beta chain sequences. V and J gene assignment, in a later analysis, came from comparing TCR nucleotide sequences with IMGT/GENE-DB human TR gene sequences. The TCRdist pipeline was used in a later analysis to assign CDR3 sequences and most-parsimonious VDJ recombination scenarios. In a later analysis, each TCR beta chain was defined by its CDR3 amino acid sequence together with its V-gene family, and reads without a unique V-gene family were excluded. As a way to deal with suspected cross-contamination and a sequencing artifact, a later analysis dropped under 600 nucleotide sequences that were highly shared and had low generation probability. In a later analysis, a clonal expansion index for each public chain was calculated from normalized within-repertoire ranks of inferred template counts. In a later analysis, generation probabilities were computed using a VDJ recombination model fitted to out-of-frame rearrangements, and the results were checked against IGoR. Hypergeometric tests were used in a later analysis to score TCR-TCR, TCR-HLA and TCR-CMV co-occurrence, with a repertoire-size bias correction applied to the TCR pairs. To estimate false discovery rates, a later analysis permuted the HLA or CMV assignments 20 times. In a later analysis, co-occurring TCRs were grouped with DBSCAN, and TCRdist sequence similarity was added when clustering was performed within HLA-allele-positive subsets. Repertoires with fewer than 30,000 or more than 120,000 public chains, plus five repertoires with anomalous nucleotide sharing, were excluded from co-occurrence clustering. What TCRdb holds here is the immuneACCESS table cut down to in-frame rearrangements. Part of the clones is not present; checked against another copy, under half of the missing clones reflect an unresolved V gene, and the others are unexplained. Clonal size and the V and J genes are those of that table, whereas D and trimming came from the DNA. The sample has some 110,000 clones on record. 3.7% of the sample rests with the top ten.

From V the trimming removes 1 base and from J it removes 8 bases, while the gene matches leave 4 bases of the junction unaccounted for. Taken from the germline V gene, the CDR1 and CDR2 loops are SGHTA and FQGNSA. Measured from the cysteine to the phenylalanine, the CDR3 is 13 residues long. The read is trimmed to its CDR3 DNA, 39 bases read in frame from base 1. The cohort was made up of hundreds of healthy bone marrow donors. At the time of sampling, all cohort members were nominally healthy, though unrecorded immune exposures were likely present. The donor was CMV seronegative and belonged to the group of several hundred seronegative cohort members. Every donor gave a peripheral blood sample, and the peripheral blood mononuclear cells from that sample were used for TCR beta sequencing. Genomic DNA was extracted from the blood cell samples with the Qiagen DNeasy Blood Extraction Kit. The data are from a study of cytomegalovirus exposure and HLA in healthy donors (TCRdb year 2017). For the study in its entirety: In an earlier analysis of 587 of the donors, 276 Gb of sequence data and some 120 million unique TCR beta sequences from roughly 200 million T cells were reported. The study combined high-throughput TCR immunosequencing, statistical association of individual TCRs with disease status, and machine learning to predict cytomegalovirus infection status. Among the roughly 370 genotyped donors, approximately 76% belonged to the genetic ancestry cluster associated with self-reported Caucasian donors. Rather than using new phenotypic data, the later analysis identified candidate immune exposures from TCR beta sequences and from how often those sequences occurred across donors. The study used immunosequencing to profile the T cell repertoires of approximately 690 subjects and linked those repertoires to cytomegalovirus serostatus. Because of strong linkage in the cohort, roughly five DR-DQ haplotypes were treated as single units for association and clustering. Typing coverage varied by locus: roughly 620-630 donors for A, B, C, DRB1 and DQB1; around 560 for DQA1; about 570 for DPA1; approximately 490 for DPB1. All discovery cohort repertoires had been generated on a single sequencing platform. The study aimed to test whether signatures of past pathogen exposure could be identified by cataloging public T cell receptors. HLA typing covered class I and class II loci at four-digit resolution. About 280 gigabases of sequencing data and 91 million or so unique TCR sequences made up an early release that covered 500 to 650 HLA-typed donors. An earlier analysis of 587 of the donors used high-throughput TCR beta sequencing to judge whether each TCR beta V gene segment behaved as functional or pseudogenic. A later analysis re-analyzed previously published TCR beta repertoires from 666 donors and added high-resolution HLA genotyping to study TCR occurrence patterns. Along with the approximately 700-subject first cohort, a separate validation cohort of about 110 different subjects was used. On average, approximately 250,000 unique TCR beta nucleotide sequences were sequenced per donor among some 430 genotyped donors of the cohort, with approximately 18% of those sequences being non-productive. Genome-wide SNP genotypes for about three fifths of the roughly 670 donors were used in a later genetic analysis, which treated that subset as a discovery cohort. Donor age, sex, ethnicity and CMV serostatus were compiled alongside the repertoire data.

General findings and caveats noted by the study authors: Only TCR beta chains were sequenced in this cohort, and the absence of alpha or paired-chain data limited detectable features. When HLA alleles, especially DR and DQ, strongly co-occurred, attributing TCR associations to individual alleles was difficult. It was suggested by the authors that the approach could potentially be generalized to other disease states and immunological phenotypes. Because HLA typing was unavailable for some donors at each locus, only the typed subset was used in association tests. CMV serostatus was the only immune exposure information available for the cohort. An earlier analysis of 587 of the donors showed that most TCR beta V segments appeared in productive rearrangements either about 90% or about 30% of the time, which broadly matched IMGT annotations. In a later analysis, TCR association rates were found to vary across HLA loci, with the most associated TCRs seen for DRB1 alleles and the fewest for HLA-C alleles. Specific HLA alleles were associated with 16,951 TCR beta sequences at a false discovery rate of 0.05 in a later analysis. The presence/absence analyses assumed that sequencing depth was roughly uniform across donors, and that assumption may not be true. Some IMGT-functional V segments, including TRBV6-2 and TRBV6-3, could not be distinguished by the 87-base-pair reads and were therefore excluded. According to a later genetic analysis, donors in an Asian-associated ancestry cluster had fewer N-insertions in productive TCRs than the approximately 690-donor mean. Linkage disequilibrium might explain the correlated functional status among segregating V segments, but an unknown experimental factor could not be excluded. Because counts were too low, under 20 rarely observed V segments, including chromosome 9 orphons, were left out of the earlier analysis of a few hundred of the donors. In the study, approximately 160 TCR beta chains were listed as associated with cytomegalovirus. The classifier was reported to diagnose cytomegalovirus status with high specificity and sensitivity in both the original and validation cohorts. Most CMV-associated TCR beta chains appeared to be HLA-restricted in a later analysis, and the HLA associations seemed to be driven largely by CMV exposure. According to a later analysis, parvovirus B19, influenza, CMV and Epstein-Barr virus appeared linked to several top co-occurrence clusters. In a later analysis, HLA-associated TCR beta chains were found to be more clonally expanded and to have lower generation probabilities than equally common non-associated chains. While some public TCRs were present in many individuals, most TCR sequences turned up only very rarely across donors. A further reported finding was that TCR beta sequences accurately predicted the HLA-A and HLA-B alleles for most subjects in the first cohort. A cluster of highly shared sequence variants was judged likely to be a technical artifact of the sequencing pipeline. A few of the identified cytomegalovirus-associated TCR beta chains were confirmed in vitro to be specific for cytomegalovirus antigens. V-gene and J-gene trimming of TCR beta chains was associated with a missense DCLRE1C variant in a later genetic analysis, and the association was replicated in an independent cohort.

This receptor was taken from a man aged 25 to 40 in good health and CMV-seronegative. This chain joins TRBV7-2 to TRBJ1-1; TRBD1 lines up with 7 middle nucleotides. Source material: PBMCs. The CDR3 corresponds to CASSLGTGEEAFF. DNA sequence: TGTGCCAGCAGCTTAGGTACAGGGGAGGAAGCTTTCTTT. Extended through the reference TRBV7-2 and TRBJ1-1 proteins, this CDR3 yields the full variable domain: GAGVSQSPSNKVTEKGKDVELRCDPISGHTALYWYRQSLGQGLEFLIYFQGNSAPDKSGLPSDRFSAERTGGSVSTLTIQRTQQEDSAVYLCASSLGTGEEAFFGQGTRLTVV.